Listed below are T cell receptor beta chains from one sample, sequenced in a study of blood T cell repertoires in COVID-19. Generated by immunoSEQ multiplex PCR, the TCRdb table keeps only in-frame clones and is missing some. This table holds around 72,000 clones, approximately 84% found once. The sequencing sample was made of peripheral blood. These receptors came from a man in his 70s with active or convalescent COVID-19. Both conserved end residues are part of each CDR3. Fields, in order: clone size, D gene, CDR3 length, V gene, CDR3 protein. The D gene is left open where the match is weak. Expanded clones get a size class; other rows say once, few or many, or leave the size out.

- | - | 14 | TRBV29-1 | CSVRTENSGNTIYF
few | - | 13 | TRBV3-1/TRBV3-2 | CASREGVRGEQYF
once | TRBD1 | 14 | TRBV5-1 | CASSPRQGNTEAFF
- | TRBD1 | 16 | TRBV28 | CASSSPTGGAGNTIYF
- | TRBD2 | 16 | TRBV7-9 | CASRGAGSGQANEQFF
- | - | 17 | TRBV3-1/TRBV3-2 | CASSQEQEPYSNQPQHF
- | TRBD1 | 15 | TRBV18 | CASSRDRGAQETQYF
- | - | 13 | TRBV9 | CASSRQVSYEQYF
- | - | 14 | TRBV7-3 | CASSPRGGTETQYF
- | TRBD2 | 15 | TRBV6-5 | CASSYGSGSSDTQYF
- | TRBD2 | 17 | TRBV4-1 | CASSQGTSGRDYNEQFF
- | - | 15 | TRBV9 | CASSAPGSNTGELFF
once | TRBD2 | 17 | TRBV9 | CASSVSPWAGEQETQYF
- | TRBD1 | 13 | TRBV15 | CATSGGGYQPQHF
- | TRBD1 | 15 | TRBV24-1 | CATSDSDRAGYGYTF
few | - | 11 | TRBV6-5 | CASTLEEEQFF
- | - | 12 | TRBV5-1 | CASSLDRDGYTF
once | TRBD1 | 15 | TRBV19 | CASREPGQGWYGYTF
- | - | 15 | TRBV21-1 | CASSKGSGQGIEAFF
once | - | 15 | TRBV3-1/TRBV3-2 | CASSRQGGRSNEQFF
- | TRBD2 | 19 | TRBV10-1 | CASSDSGTSGTASINIQYF
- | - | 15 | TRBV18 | CASSPPVGDEETQYF
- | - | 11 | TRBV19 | CASTSWSEAFF
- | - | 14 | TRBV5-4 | CASSLQGQRETQYF
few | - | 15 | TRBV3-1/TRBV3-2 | CASSRPGLIASEQYF
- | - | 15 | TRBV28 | CASSPWTVTDTEAFF
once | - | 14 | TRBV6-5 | CASGGVGLNTEAFF
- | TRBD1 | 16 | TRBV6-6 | CASSGRGGLSNQPQHF
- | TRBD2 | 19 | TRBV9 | CASSAGTSGSRWVPDTQYF
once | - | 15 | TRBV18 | CASSPSESSYNEQFF
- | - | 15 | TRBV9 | CASSSGGTSIDTQYF
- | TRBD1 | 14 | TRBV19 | CASRQGPGNTEAFF
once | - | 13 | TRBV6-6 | CASIRHVNTEAFF
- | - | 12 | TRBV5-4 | CASSLGVYGYTF
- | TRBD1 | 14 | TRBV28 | CASSSGQDTDTQYF
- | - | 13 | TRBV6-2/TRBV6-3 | CASSYDRTQGYTF
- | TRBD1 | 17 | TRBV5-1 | CASSLGAPGTGFGEQFF
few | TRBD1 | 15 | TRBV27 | CASSLSRDRGHEQYF
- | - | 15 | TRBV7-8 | CASSPQGTFNQPQHF
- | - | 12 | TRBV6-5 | CATVVAPYEQYF
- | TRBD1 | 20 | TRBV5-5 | CASSSAWNHGQGARGNTIYF
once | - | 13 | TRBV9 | CASSVEAGNEQFF
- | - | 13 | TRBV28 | CASSLQGWQPQHF
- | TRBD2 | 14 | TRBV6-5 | CASRLAGDTGELFF
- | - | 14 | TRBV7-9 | CASSLSSGFTEAFF
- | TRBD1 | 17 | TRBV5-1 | CARRGAMGQGASETQYF
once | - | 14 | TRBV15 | CATSRDRLTTEAFF
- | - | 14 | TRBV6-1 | CASRPELYTGELFF
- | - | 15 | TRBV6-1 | CASSEEIGYYYEQYF
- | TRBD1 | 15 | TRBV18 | CASSPQGATTDTQYF
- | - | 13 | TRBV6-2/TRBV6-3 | CASSPLQGTEAFF
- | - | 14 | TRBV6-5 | CASSSRGGGYGYTF
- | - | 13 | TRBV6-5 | CASRLTGNTEAFF
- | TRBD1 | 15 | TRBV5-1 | CASSPRTGDGETQYF
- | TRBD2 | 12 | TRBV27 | CAWGGDQETQYF
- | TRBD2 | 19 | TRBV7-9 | CASSPPWGTSGRFQETQYF
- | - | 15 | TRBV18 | CASSPGRGRNEKLFF
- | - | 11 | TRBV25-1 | CASSPYNEQFF
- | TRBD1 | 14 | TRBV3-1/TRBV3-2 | CASSHQTGGAEAFF